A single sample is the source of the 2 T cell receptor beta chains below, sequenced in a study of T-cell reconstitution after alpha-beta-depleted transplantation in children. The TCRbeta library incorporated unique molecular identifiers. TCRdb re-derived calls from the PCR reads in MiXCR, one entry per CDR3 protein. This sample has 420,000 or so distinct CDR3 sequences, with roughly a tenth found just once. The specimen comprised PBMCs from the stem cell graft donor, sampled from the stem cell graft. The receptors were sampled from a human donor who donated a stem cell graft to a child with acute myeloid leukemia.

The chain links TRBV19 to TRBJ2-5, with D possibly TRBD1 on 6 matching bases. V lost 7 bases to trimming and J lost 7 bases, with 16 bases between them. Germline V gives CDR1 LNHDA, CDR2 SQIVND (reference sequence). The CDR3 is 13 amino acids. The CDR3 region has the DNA TGTGCCAGTACAGGGGCGGGCGGAGCGACCCAGTACTTC. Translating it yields CASTGAGGATQYF.

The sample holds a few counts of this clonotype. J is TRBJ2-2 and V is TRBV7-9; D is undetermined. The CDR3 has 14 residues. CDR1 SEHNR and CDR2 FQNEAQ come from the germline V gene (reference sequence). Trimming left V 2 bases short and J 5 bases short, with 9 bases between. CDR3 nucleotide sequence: TGTGCCAGCAGCTTAACCGTGGGAACCGGGGAGCTGTTTTTT. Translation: CASSLTVGTGELFF.